This is a list of T cell receptor beta chains from one sample in a study of long-term antiretroviral therapy in people with HIV. The protocol was immunoSEQ multiplex PCR, while the TCRdb copy is restricted to in-frame clones and leaves out a portion. Found here are 15,000 to 20,000 clones, roughly 95% of them singletons; the top ten hold roughly 1.5%. This material consisted of unsorted PBMCs, taken 10 to 13 years after starting antiretroviral therapy. Source of these receptors: a man aged 25 to 40 with HIV. Each CDR3 is given without its conserved first and last residue.

V,J,CDR3
TRBV28,TRBJ2-7,ASSLSLAGDYEQY
TRBV10-1,TRBJ2-3,ASSGEGADTQY
TRBV6-1,TRBJ1-2,ASSERLGTGDGYT
TRBV5-1,TRBJ2-6,ASSLQEASGANVLT
TRBV27,TRBJ2-1,ASSQFGPAYNEQF
TRBV10-1,TRBJ2-7,ASSEGAIAKQY
TRBV27,TRBJ1-1,ASSRQGDTEAF
TRBV9,TRBJ2-3,ASALRAGPITDTQY
TRBV27,TRBJ2-5,ASSLFGMETQY
TRBV18,TRBJ2-2,ASSPYRDDTGELF
TRBV6-1,TRBJ1-6,ANLKDTYTPLH
TRBV5-1,TRBJ2-2,ASSPSGFENTGELF
TRBV6-6,TRBJ2-3,ASSYEDRVKDTQY
TRBV5-6,TRBJ2-7,ASSTWGSSYEQY
TRBV2,NA,ASSVGFLGTYEQY
TRBV7-3,TRBJ1-5,ASSFGRPPGGH
TRBV5-1,TRBJ1-2,ASRAEGVNGYT
TRBV2,TRBJ1-4,ARQVDIHTGSNEKLF
TRBV6-1,TRBJ2-5,AGGSAAQY
TRBV2,TRBJ1-1,ASSEARNTEAF
TRBV6-6,TRBJ1-4,ASSRGRSNEKLF
TRBV18,TRBJ1-1,ASGQLLTEAF
TRBV28,TRBJ1-5,ASGTGNQPQH
TRBV6-5,TRBJ2-3,ASRGTGAPDTQY